This T cell receptor (beta chain) derives from a study of blood T cell repertoires in COVID-19. Turning to the study itself: The United States, Italy and Spain provided the acute and convalescent COVID-19 samples. PBMCs, B-cell-depleted T cells, or T cells were the source of the cDNA or gDNA that made up the material.

Participant-reported clinical history was the basis for cohort assignment. Here immunoSEQ multiplex PCR was the method, and the copy in TCRdb shows in-frame clones only, minus some. The repertoire holds 150,000 to 200,000 clones, over 70% seen once, with roughly 5% in the top ten. On this clone itself: Other nucleotide sequences from this sample produce the same CDR3.

The germline V gene has CDR1 SGHTA and CDR2 FQGNSA. CDR3 size: 15 residues. Trimming stripped 1 base from V and 0 bases from J, with 7 bases between. The sample comprised PBMCs or T cells enriched from blood (not recorded which). The chain recombines TRBV7-2 with TRBJ2-1; tentatively, D is TRBD1 (6 bases). The TCR comes from a man aged 70 or older who had been exposed to COVID-19. CDR3 coding DNA: TGTGCCAGCAGCTTAGGCAGGGGCTCCTACAATGAGCAGTTCTTC. Its protein product is CASSLGRGSYNEQFF.